The sequence of this T cell receptor beta chain was determined in a study of CD8+ T cells in alopecia areata (dated by TCRdb to the late 2010s). In the study overall: The treated patients, all with moderate-to-severe alopecia areata, were enrolled in an open-label pilot trial of oral tofacitinib given at 5 to 10 mg twice daily. Tofacitinib was given for 6 to 18 months, followed by 6 months of follow-up off drug to assess delayed response and recurrence. For the treated patients, the SALT score, which quantifies what percentage of scalp surface area is affected, served as the measure of disease severity. High-throughput TCRbeta sequencing was used to examine T cell clonal expansion in alopecia areata in both the C3H/HeJ mouse model and human patients. Human TCRbeta sequencing covered scalp tissue and sorted CD4+ and CD8+ peripheral blood T cells from patchy and totalis/universalis alopecia areata patients and healthy controls. Tofacitinib-treated patients had biopsies at baseline and at 4 and 24 weeks of treatment, with a later scalp biopsy in several patients. Scalp clonality was compared across normal scalp (n=4), patchy alopecia areata scalp (n=8), and alopecia totalis/universalis scalp (n=8). The RNA source kit depended on sample type: the PAXgene miRNA kit for fixed scalp, the miRNeasy kit for PBMCs, and the RNeasy kit for mouse skin. Amplification of TCRbeta CDR3 regions was done by immunoSEQ multiplex PCR using 35 Vbeta forward primers and 13 Jbeta reverse primers.

V and J are trimmed by 0 bases and 4 bases, and the gene matches miss 9 bases of the junction. Taken from the germline V gene (reference sequence), the CDR1 and CDR2 loops are MNHEY and SMNVEV. The CDR3 sequence holds 17 residues, the cysteine and phenylalanine included. The sequence is cut down to CDR3 DNA, 51 bases in frame from base 1. The label giving this sample's time point can be read as: around 4 weeks on oral tofacitinib. The sample's treatment or condition label, in plain terms: oral pan-JAK inhibitor, 5-10 mg twice daily. Lesional scalp punch biopsies and peripheral blood were collected from alopecia areata patients. After PBMCs were isolated by density centrifugation and stained for CD3, CD4 and CD8, a FACSAria was used to sort CD4+ and CD8+ T cells. What the study reported, not specific to this receptor: Compared with normal scalp, lesional scalp, particularly in alopecia totalis/universalis, had higher clonality and more expanded CD8+ clones, which suggests antigenic drive. Shared TCR sequences between patients were less evident than in mice, which may be partly attributable to HLA diversity in the patient population. Many expanded lesional clones persisted in scalp and blood during tofacitinib treatment, which may partly explain relapse after stopping treatment. Tofacitinib significantly decreased scalp clonality and the number of expanded CD8+ clones among the top 100 scalp clones. Unlike mouse skin, where gammadelta T cells dominate, normal human skin contains resident alphabeta T cells that get sequenced too, which complicates analysis of the scalp TCR repertoire. Because the treated cohort was small and included a single nonresponder, larger studies are needed to assess links between baseline CD8+ expansion and response.

Of note for this clone: This clone's antigen is unknown. Base qualities are missing; no much larger clone stands one base away.

The library relied on the immunoSEQ multiplex PCR assay. RNA was extracted from all samples and reverse transcribed into cDNA, which served as template for TCR sequencing. SuperScript III was used to make first-strand cDNA, primed with a 2:1 mix of oligo-dT and random hexamers. A synthetic immune receptor repertoire was used to gauge amplification bias, and whatever bias remained was removed computationally. On the authors' methods: Raw reads were preprocessed to remove errors, and CDR3 was defined according to IMGT conventions as the region from the conserved cysteine to phenylalanine. To get clonality, Shannon entropy was normalized by log2 of the number of productive unique TCRs and the result was subtracted from 1. CD4 or CD8 identity of scalp clones was inferred by cross-referencing scalp TCRbeta sequences with sorted blood CD4 and CD8 repertoires. Not all clones reach the TCRdb copy of this immuneACCESS table, which keeps in-frame sequences only. Checked studies attribute under half of the gap to unresolved V genes and leave the rest unexplained. That table supplies the V and J calls and clone size; D and trimming were determined from the DNA. Here the sample has about 190,000 clones; 45% to 65% occur a single time. The ten top clones hold approximately 0.7% of the sample.

The sequences come from CD4+ T cells sorted from blood, collected at week 4, from a patient treated with tofacitinib. The chain employs TRBV27 and TRBJ2-7, with 10 bases matching TRBD2. The receptor's source is a human donor with alopecia areata. The CDR3 reads as follows: CASSLSPTVSGRYEQYF. The DNA sequence is TGTGCCAGCAGTTTATCCCCGACCGTTAGCGGGAGGTACGAGCAGTACTTC.